This T cell receptor beta chain was captured by sequencing in a study of blood T cell repertoires in COVID-19. As for the study in general: From T cells, B-cell-depleted T cells, or PBMCs came the material, which was cDNA or gDNA.

The assay was immunoSEQ multiplex PCR, and TCRdb's table has in-frame clones only and misses some. The table has some 200,000 clones, 88% seen once. Germline lookup yields CDR1 SGHRS and CDR2 YFSETQ. With V trimmed by 4 bases and J by 7 bases, 10 bases remained unmatched. The CDR3 runs to 15 residues. The TCR was taken from a man in his sixties or seventies with acute or convalescent COVID-19. V gene TRBV5-1 combines with J gene TRBJ2-1, with 8 bases lining up with TRBD2. Sequences were obtained from peripheral blood. CDR3 nucleotide sequence: TGCGCCAGCAGCGGGTCAGCGGGAGAGGTAAATGAGCAGTTCTTC. This encodes CASSGSAGEVNEQFF.